Shown below are 7 T cell receptor beta chains from a single sample sequenced in a study of OX40 agonist ivuxolimab in advanced cancers. Here immunoSEQ multiplex PCR was the method, and the copy in TCRdb shows in-frame clones only, minus some. Here the sample spans around 37,000 clones, 88% being singletons. The sequencing used CD4+ or CD8+ T cells sorted from blood, collected in a trial of the OX40 agonist ivuxolimab. All receptors derive from an adult with an advanced solid tumor such as melanoma, head and neck, liver or kidney cancer.

The chain employs TRBV7-8 and TRBJ2-7; possible D gene TRBD1, 5 bases. Between the trimmed V and J ends, which lost 1 base and 3 bases, there was a span of 10 bases. Germline assignment: CDR1 SGHVS and CDR2 FQNEAQ. The CDR3 runs to 14 residues. The CDR3 protein is CASSLGNRYYEQYF. CDR3 DNA: TGTGCCAGCAGCTTAGGTAACAGGTACTACGAGCAGTACTTC.

The V and J genes are TRBV27 and TRBJ1-1; possible D gene TRBD1, 5 bases. This CDR3 comprises 17 residues. The germline V and J ends were trimmed by 4 bases and 4 bases, with 22 bases remaining between them. Germline CDR1 reads MNHEY; CDR2 reads SMNVEV (reference sequence). CDR3 sequence: CASSSQGFAVSFTEAFF. DNA for the CDR3: TGTGCCAGCAGTTCCCAGGGTTTTGCGGTTTCTTTCACTGAAGCTTTCTTT.

The CDR3 reads CASSPGPSSYEQYF. The DNA for the CDR3 is TGTGCCAGCAGCCCGGGACCGAGCTCCTACGAGCAGTACTTC. The V call is TRBV11-2, the J call TRBJ2-7; D tentatively fits TRBD1 or TRBD2 (5 bases each). Germline V lookup: CDR1 SGHAT, CDR2 FQNNGV. Deletions cut 5 bases from V and 0 bases from J, with 11 bases between. There are 14 residues in the CDR3.

V gene TRBV14 combines with J gene TRBJ1-3; a weak D match, TRBD1 (5 bases). Germline V gene data show CDR1 as SGHDN and CDR2 as FVKESK. CDR3 length equals 17 residues. Trimming left V 4 bases short and J 0 bases short, with 16 bases between. The CDR3 coding sequence is TGTGCCAGCAGCCCCGGGTACAGGACTGTCTCTGGAAACACCATATATTTT. It encodes CASSPGYRTVSGNTIYF.

This chain connects TRBV19 to TRBJ2-5; TRBD2 is a possible D gene (6 bases). The J call is in doubt because the DNA end fits TRBJ2-7 better. From germline, CDR1 is LNHDA and CDR2 SQIVND (reference sequence). There are 13 residues in the CDR3. The CDR3 DNA is TGTGCCAGTAGTCCGGGACTTCAGTACGAGCAGTACTTC. Its protein is CASSPGLQYEQYF.

The chain carries TRBV5-1 and TRBJ2-7, with D maybe TRBD1 (5 bases). Looked up from germline, CDR1 is SGHRS and CDR2 is YFSETQ. The CDR3 totals 13 residues. Trimming pared 4 bases from V and 0 bases from J, leaving 8 bases between. The CDR3 loop reads CASSPDNSYEQYF. DNA for the CDR3: TGCGCCAGCAGCCCGGACAACTCCTACGAGCAGTACTTC.

The CDR3 nucleotides read TGTGCCAGTAGTAACAAGGGGGCCCATCAGCCCCAGCATTTT. This codes for CASSNKGAHQPQHF. The rearrangement joins TRBV19 to TRBJ1-5; 7 positions agree with TRBD1. The V segment lost 4 bases and the J segment 5 bases; nucleotides outside the gene matches: 5. The CDR3 consists of 14 residues. Germline V gene lookup returns CDR1 LNHDA and CDR2 SQIVND (reference sequence).